This TCR beta chain was profiled in a study of blood T cell repertoires in COVID-19. Overall study context: T cells, B-cell-depleted T cells, or PBMCs supplied cDNA or gDNA.

The data were produced by immunoSEQ multiplex PCR, yet TCRdb's version contains in-frame clones alone and is incomplete. This table holds 350,000 to 450,000 clones, 75% to 90% found once. The specimen was peripheral blood. The sequence came from a young woman with acute or convalescent COVID-19.

This CDR3 is CASSPTVQGQPQHF. DNA of the CDR3: TGTGCCAGCAGCCCTACAGTTCAGGGTCAGCCCCAGCATTTT. J is TRBJ1-5 and V is TRBV28; D might be TRBD1 (5 bases). CDR1 and CDR2 (germline): MDHEN, SYDVKM. CDR3 length: 14 amino acids. The germline V and J ends were trimmed by 6 bases and 6 bases, with 15 bases remaining between them.